Below, 27 T cell receptor beta chains from the same sample are listed, as sequenced in a study of blood T cell repertoires in COVID-19. The data were produced by immunoSEQ multiplex PCR, yet TCRdb's version contains in-frame clones alone and is incomplete. The repertoire includes 150,000 to 160,000 clones, 70% to 90% of them detected once, and 0.6% to 0.7% sits in the top ten. The sequenced sample consisted of peripheral blood. The receptors stem from a man in his sixties with COVID-19, enrolled during active disease.

The chain carries TRBV24-1 and TRBJ2-2, with 11 bases fitting TRBD1. The CDR3 has 14 amino acids. V trimming: 9 bases; J trimming: 5 bases; junction bases outside the gene matches: 4. Germline CDR1 is KGHDR and CDR2 is SFDVKD. The CDR3 DNA sequence: TGTGCCACCCAAGGACAGGGGGCTACCGGGGAGCTGTTTTTT. Its protein product is CATQGQGATGELFF.

V and J are TRBV14 and TRBJ2-1; maybe TRBD1 (6 bases). With 6 bases removed from V and 4 bases from J, the gap between germline ends came to 16 bases. The CDR3 is 15 amino acids. CDR1 and CDR2 from the germline V gene are SGHDN and FVKESK. CDR3 in amino acids: CASSKHGQSYNEQFF. For the CDR3, the DNA is TGTGCCAGCAGTAAACACGGACAGTCGTACAATGAGCAGTTCTTC. Full variable domain (rest looked up from reference TRBV14 and TRBJ2-1): EAGVTQFPSHSVIEKGQTVTLRCDPISGHDNLYWYRRVMGKEIKFLLHFVKESKQDESGMPNNRFLAERTGGTYSTLKVQPAELEDSGVYFCASSKHGQSYNEQFFGPGTRLTVL.

V is TRBV29-1 and J is TRBJ2-5; a possible D gene is TRBD2 (5 bases). Trimming stripped 4 bases from V and 1 base from J, with 16 bases between. This CDR3 spans 15 amino acids. Germline V lookup: CDR1 SQVTM, CDR2 ANQGSEA. The DNA for the CDR3 is TGCAGCGTTGTTCCGACGCGAGGGATCCAAGAGACCCAGTACTTC. It translates to CSVVPTRGIQETQYF.

This clone was observed once. This chain joins TRBV7-9 and TRBJ2-7; 7 nucleotides agree with TRBD1. J lost 6 bases, V lost 5 bases, and 13 bases had no gene match. This CDR3 spans 15 amino acids. CDR1 is SEHNR and CDR2 is FQNEAQ in the germline V gene (reference sequence). This CDR3 is CASSHLGQTIVEQYF. In DNA, the CDR3 is TGTGCCAGCAGCCACTTGGGACAGACCATCGTCGAGCAGTACTTC.

The chain uses TRBV21-1 and TRBJ2-7; the table calls TRBD2, which could not be checked here. TRBV21-1 is a listed pseudogene. CDR3 length equals 18 residues. CDR3 nucleotides: TGTGCCAGCACCCTACTAGCGGGAGGGCGGGGGGACTCCTACGAGCAGTACTTC. It is translated as CASTLLAGGRGDSYEQYF.

The V call is TRBV21-1, the J call TRBJ1-2; whether TRBD1, the table's D call, matches the DNA was not checked. TRBV21-1 constitutes a pseudogene. The CDR3 runs to 18 residues. The chain's CDR3 is CASAFRPEDRPSFYGYTF. The CDR3 DNA sequence: TGTGCCAGCGCCTTCAGACCTGAAGACAGACCATCTTTCTATGGCTACACCTTC.

This clone has a handful of counts. This sequence joins TRBV5-1 and TRBJ1-1, with 9 bases aligning to TRBD1. The ends lost 3 bases at V and 0 bases at J; junction bases unmatched: 3. The CDR3 is 15 amino acids. In germline, CDR1 is SGHRS, CDR2 YFSETQ. Here the CDR3 reads CASSSTGGLNTEAFF. The CDR3 DNA reads as TGCGCCAGCAGCTCTACAGGGGGCTTGAACACTGAAGCTTTCTTT.

V is TRBV9 and J is TRBJ1-4; TRBD1 aligns across 7 bases. V lost 3 bases to trimming and J lost 8 bases; unmatched junction nucleotides: 13. The CDR3 contains 16 residues. In germline, CDR1 is SGDLS, CDR2 YYNGEE. The CDR3 loop is CASSAAFGTVNEKLFF. The CDR3 coding sequence is TGTGCCAGCAGCGCCGCCTTCGGGACAGTGAACGAAAAACTGTTTTTT.

This clone was counted between two and nine times. This sequence joins TRBV24-1 and TRBJ1-2; D unresolved. This CDR3 has 12 residues. The V gene's germline CDR1 is KGHDR and CDR2 SFDVKD. Trimming stripped 4 bases from V and 2 bases from J, with 4 bases between. The CDR3 spells CATSEQNYGYTF. The CDR3 nucleotides are TGTGCCACCAGTGAACAGAACTATGGCTACACCTTC.

The V gene is TRBV7-6, the J gene TRBJ2-6, with 8 nucleotides matching TRBD2. Unmatched junction bases numbered 2, after V lost 1 base and J lost 0 bases. CDR3 length: 17 amino acids. Germline assignment: CDR1 SGHVS and CDR2 FNYEAQ. The CDR3 reads CASSLGSGDSGANVLTF. CDR3 DNA sequence: TGTGCCAGCAGCTTAGGTAGCGGGGACTCTGGGGCCAACGTCCTGACTTTC.

The CDR3 loop is CASSFSRGTEAFF. The CDR3 nucleotides are TGTGCCAGCAGTTTCTCCCGGGGCACTGAAGCTTTCTTT. The rearrangement uses TRBV12-3 or TRBV12-4 and TRBJ1-1; D is unresolved. V lost 3 bases and J lost 4, with 9 bases in between. The CDR3 runs to 13 residues.

This rearrangement joins TRBV11-3 to TRBJ2-7; weak D call: TRBD1 (5 bases). From germline, CDR1 is SGHNT and CDR2 YENEEA. Trimming took 5 bases from V and 3 from J, leaving 11 bases between them. The CDR3 spans 13 residues. The CDR3 DNA sequence: TGTGCCAGCAGCCCCCGACAGATCTACGAGCAGTACTTC. Protein sequence: CASSPRQIYEQYF.

The chain has TRBV28 and TRBJ1-6, with 9 bases identical to TRBD1. This CDR3 contains 15 residues. V gave up 6 bases and J gave up 10 bases; unmatched junction bases: 10. Per the germline V gene, CDR1 is MDHEN and CDR2 is SYDVKM. The CDR3 DNA sequence: TGTGCCAGCAGCCCGACCGGGACAGGGTTGTCACCCCTCCACTTT. This gives the protein CASSPTGTGLSPLHF.

V gene TRBV5-1 combines with J gene TRBJ1-1, with unresolved D. The CDR3 consists of 16 residues. Trimming pared 3 bases from V and 8 bases from J, leaving 23 bases between. CDR1 and CDR2 (germline): SGHRS, YFSETQ. CDR3 bases: TGCGCCAGCAGCTCGACAACATTAGGTCGGGGATTCGAAGCTTTCTTT. It encodes CASSSTTLGRGFEAFF.

This chain links TRBV11-2 with TRBJ2-2; perhaps TRBD2 as D (5 bases). This CDR3 has 14 residues. Germline V gives CDR1 SGHAT, CDR2 FQNNGV. Trimming pared 0 bases from V and 6 bases from J, leaving 8 bases between. For the CDR3, the DNA is TGTGCCAGCAGCTTAGAGAGGGTGGCCGGGGAGCTGTTTTTT. It specifies CASSLERVAGELFF.

The chain is built from TRBV11-2 and TRBJ1-3; D might be TRBD1 (6 bases). V was pared by 6 bases and J by 0 bases, with 15 bases between. CDR3 length: 16 residues. Germline assignment: CDR1 SGHAT and CDR2 FQNNGV. The CDR3 DNA is TGTGCCAGCAGATTGGACAGCATAAGCTCTGGAAACACCATATATTTT. Translated: CASRLDSISSGNTIYF.

The chain joins TRBV7-2 to TRBJ1-4; 10 nucleotides match TRBD1. CDR1 is SGHTA, CDR2 FQGNSA, per germline. CDR3 length: 13 residues. Trimming cost V 5 bases and J 6 bases; bases outside gene matches: 0. DNA of the CDR3: TGTGCCAGCAGCGGACAGGGGGATGAAAAACTGTTTTTT. It specifies CASSGQGDEKLFF. Full variable domain (rest looked up from reference TRBV7-2 and TRBJ1-4): GAGVSQSPSNKVTEKGKDVELRCDPISGHTALYWYRQSLGQGLEFLIYFQGNSAPDKSGLPSDRFSAERTGGSVSTLTIQRTQQEDSAVYLCASSGQGDEKLFFGSGTQLSVL.

This clone showed up just a few times. The chain combines TRBV4-2 with TRBJ1-2; 10 bases align to TRBD1. The CDR3 length is 15 residues. Germline lookup yields CDR1 LGHNA and CDR2 YNFKEQ. Unmatched junction bases numbered 6, after V lost 2 bases and J lost 6 bases. CDR3 amino acids: CASSQTADRGDGYTF. In nucleotides, the CDR3 is TGTGCCAGCAGCCAAACTGCGGACAGGGGGGATGGCTACACCTTC.

V and J are TRBV3-1 (or the pseudogene TRBV3-2) and TRBJ1-2; maybe TRBD1 (5 bases). Germline loops: CDR1 LGHDT, CDR2 YNNKEL (reference sequence). CDR3 size: 14 residues. V was pared by 8 bases and J by 3 bases, with 16 bases between. CDR3 loop: CASRPGGGDYGYTF. The CDR3 DNA reads as TGTGCCAGCCGCCCCGGGGGGGGAGACTATGGCTACACCTTC.

This chain links TRBV19 with TRBJ1-2; TRBD1 is a possible D gene (6 bases). The CDR3 has 12 residues. Germline values: CDR1 LNHDA, CDR2 SQIVND (reference sequence). Trimming stripped 7 bases from V and 2 bases from J, with 8 bases between. The CDR3 coding sequence is TGTGCCAGTACAGGACAGAACTATGGCTACACCTTC. Translated, it gives CASTGQNYGYTF.

The chain has TRBV9 and TRBJ1-2; D remains unclear. The CDR3 contains 14 residues. Per the germline V gene, CDR1 is SGDLS and CDR2 is YYNGEE. V was clipped by 3 bases and J by 2 bases, with 11 bases between them. This CDR3 reads CASSDGTGNYGYTF. The DNA for the CDR3 is TGTGCCAGCAGCGATGGAACCGGGAACTATGGCTACACCTTC.

This clone has only a few counts. The V gene is TRBV23-1, the J gene TRBJ1-5; D is uncertain. TRBV23-1 counts as an open reading frame of uncertain function. Deletions cut 0 bases from V and 3 bases from J, with 12 bases between. This CDR3 has 16 residues. The CDR3 DNA is TGCGCCAGCAGTCAATCGGAGGACCTCTTCAATCAGCCCCAGCATTTT. Its translation is CASSQSEDLFNQPQHF.

The J gene is TRBJ2-5, the V gene TRBV20-1; D is unresolved. Germline lookup yields CDR1 DFQATT and CDR2 SNEGSKA (reference sequence). This CDR3 spans 10 amino acids. The V end was cut by 7 bases, the J end by 5 bases, with 8 bases between. CDR3 nucleotides: TGCAGTGTATCACAGGAGACCCAGTACTTC. Encoded protein: CSVSQETQYF.

Points on this clone: Other DNA sequences of this sample code for an identical CDR3. This CDR3 reads CSASKAGRGYTF. CDR3 nucleotides: TGCAGTGCTAGTAAGGCAGGGCGAGGCTACACCTTC. This sequence joins TRBV20-1 and TRBJ1-2; weak D call: TRBD1 (5 bases). This CDR3 is built from 12 residues. Germline V CDR1 and CDR2: DFQATT, SNEGSKA (reference sequence). Between the trimmed V and J ends, which lost 3 bases and 8 bases, there was a span of 13 bases.

In nucleotides, the CDR3 is TGCGCCAGCAGGAGAAATAGCAATCAGCCCCAGCATTTT. Translation gives CASRRNSNQPQHF. The chain has TRBV10-2 and TRBJ1-5; no definite D call. Trimming pared 6 bases from V and 0 bases from J, leaving 6 bases between. The CDR3 is 13 amino acids. CDR1 WSHSY and CDR2 SAAADI come from the germline V gene.

The chain joins TRBV7-2 to TRBJ2-3, with 8 bases lining up with TRBD2. The CDR3 length is 15 residues. Germline CDR1 SGHTA, CDR2 FQGNSA. V trimming: 5 bases; J trimming: 4 bases; junction bases outside the gene matches: 8. The CDR3 loop reads CASSLNRGGSDTQYF. The CDR3 DNA follows: TGTGCCAGCAGCCTAAACCGGGGGGGATCAGATACGCAGTATTTT.

In DNA form, the CDR3 reads TGTGCCAGCAGCCAAGACTGGGGACAGGTGAACACCGGGGAGCTGTTTTTT. The encoded protein is CASSQDWGQVNTGELFF. The V call is TRBV4-2, the J call TRBJ2-2; 8 bases match TRBD1. Germline CDR1 is LGHNA and CDR2 is YNFKEQ. CDR3 length: 17 amino acids. Trimming cost V 0 bases and J 1 base; bases outside gene matches: 4.